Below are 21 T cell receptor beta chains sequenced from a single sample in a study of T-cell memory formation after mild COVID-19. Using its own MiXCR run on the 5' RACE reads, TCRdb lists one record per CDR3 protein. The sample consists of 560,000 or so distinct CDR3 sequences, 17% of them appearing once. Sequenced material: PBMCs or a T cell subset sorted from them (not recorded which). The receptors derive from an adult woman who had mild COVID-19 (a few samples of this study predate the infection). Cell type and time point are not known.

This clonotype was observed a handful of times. CDR3: CASSIQGESTDTQYF. The CDR3 DNA follows: TGCGCCAGCAGCATACAGGGTGAGAGCACAGATACGCAGTATTTT. The chain carries TRBV5-1 and TRBJ2-3; a weak D match, TRBD1 (6 bases). V shed 4 bases and J shed 0 bases, with 12 bases lying between them. CDR3 size: 15 residues. CDR1 SGHRS and CDR2 YFSETQ come from the germline V gene. The full variable domain, its missing parts supplied by reference TRBV5-1 and TRBJ2-3, is KAGVTQTPRYLIKTRGQQVTLSCSPISGHRSVSWYQQTPGQGLQFLFEYFSETQRNKGNFPGRFSGRQFSNSRSEMNVSTLELGDSALYLCASSIQGESTDTQYFGPGTRLTVL.

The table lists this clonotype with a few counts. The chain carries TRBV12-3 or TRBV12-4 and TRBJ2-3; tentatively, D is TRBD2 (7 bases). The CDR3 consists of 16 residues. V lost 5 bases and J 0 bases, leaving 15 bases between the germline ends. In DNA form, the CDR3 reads TGTGCCAGCAGTCCCCGCGGGGGCACGAGCACAGATACGCAGTATTTT. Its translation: CASSPRGGTSTDTQYF.

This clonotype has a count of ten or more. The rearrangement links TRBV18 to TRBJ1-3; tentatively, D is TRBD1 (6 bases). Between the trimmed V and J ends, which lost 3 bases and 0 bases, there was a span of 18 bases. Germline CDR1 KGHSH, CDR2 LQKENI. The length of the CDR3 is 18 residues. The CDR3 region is CASSPQKQGPISGNTIYF. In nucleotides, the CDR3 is TGTGCCAGCTCACCCCAGAAACAGGGACCGATCTCTGGAAACACCATATATTTT.

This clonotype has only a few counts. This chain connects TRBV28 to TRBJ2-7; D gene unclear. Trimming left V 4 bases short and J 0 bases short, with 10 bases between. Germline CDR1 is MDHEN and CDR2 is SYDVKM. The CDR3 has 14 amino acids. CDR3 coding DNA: TGTGCCAGCAGTTCCTGGTCCTCCTCCTACGAGCAGTACTTC. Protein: CASSSWSSSYEQYF.

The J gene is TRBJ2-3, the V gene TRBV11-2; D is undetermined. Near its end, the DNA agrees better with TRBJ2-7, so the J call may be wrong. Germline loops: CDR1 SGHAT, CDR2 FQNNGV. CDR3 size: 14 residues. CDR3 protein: CASSFSSPPYEQYF. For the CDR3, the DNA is TGTGCCAGCAGCTTCTCGTCCCCCCCCTACGAGCAGTACTTC.

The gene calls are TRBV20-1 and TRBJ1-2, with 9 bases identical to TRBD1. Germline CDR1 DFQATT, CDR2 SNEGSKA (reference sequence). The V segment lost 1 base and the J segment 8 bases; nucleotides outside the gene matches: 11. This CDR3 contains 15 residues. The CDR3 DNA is TGCAGTGCTAGAGGTGGGGAACAGGGGGCGCAGGGCTACACCTTC. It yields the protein CSARGGEQGAQGYTF.

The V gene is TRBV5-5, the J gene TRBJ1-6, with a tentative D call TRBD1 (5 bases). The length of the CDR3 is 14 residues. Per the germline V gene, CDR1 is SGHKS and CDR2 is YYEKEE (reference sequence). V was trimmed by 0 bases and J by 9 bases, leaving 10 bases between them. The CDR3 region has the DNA TGTGCCAGCAGCTTGGCAGGGATGGCTTCACCCCTCCACTTT. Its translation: CASSLAGMASPLHF.

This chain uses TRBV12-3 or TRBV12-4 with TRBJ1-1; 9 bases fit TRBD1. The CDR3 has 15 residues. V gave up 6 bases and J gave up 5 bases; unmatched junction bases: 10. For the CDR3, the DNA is TGTGCCAGCAGGGGGGACAGGGCCGCGTCGACTGAAGCTTTCTTT. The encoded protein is CASRGDRAASTEAFF.

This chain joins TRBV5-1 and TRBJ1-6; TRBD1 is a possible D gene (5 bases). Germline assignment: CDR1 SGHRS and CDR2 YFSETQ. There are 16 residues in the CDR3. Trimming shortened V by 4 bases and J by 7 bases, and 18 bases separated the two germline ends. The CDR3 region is CASSRIRDGMNSPLHF. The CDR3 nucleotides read TGCGCCAGCAGCAGAATCCGGGACGGTATGAATTCACCCCTCCACTTT.

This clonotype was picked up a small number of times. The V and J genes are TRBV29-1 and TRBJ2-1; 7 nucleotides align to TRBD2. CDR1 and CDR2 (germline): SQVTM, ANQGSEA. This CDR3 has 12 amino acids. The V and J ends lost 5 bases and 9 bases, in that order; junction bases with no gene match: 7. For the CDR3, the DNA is TGCAGCGTTCCCCCGGGAGGAGGTGAGCAGTTCTTC. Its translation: CSVPPGGGEQFF.

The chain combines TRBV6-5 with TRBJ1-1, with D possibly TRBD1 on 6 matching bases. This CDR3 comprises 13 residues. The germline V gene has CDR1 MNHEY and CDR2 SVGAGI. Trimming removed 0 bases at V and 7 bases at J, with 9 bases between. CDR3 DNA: TGTGCCAGCAGTTACTCGCAGGGGCATGAAGCTTTCTTT. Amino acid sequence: CASSYSQGHEAFF.

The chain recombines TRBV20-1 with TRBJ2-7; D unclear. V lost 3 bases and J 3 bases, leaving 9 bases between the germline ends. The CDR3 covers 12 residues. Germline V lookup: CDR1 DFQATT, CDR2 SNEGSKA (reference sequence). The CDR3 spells CSASDIGYEQYF. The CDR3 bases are TGCAGTGCTAGCGACATAGGCTACGAGCAGTACTTC.

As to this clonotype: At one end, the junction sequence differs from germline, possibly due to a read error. The CDR3 sequence: CASSLSGTNQPQNF. The CDR3 region has the DNA TGTGCCAGCAGTTTATCTGGGACGAATCAGCCCCAGAATTTT. V gene TRBV27 combines with J gene TRBJ1-5, with TRBD1 as a possible D gene (5 bases). There are 14 residues in the CDR3. The germline CDR1 and CDR2 sequences are MNHEY and SMNVEV (reference sequence).

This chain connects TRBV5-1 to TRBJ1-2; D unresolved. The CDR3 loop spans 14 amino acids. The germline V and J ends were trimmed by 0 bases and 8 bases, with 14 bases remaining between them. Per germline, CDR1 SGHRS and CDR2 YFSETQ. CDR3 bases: TGCGCCAGCAGCTTGGTAACAGAAGCATACGGCTACACCTTC. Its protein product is CASSLVTEAYGYTF.

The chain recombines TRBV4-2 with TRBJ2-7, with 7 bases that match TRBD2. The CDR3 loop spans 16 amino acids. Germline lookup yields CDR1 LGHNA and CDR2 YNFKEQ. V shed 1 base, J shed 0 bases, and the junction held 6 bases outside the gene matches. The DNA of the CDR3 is TGTGCCAGCAGCCAAGGTGCTAGCGGAGACTCCTACGAGCAGTACTTC. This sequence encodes CASSQGASGDSYEQYF.

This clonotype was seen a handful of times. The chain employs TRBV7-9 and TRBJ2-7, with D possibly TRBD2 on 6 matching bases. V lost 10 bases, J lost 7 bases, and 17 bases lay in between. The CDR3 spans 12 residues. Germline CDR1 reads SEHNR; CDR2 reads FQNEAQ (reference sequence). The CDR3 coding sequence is TGTGCCATCGAGGGGCGGGGCGTAGAGCAGTACTTC. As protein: CAIEGRGVEQYF.

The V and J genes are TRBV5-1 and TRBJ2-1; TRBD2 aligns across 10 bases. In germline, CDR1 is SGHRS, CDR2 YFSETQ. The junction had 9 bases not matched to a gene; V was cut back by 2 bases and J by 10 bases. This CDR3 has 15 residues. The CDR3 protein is CASSLGTSVVVEQFF. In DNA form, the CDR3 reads TGCGCCAGCAGCTTAGGGACTAGCGTAGTAGTAGAGCAGTTCTTC. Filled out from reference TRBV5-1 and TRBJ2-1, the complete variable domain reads KAGVTQTPRYLIKTRGQQVTLSCSPISGHRSVSWYQQTPGQGLQFLFEYFSETQRNKGNFPGRFSGRQFSNSRSEMNVSTLELGDSALYLCASSLGTSVVVEQFFGPGTRLTVL.

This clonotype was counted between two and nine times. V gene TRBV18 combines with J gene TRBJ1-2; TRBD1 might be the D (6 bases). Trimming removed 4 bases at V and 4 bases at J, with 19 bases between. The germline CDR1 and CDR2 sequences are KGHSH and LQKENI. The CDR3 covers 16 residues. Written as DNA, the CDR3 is TGTGCCAGCTCACACTCGACAGGCCAACGGGCCTATGGCTACACCTTC. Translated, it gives CASSHSTGQRAYGYTF.

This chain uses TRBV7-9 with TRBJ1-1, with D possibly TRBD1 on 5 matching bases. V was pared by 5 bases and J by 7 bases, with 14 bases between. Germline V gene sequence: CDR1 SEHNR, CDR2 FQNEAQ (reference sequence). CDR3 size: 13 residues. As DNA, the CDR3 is TGTGCCAGCAGCCGCGGGACTCTAGATGAAGCTTTCTTT. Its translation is CASSRGTLDEAFF.

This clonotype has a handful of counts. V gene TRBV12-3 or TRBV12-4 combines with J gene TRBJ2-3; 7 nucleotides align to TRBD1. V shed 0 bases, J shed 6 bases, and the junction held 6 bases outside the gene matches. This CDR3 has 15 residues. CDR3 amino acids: CASSLAPTGSDTQYF. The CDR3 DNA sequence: TGTGCCAGCAGTTTAGCACCGACAGGGTCCGATACGCAGTATTTT.

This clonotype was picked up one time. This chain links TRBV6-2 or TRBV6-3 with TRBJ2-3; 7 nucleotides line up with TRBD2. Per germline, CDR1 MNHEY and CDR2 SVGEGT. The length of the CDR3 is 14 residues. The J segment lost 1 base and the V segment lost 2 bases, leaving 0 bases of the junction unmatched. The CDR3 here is CASSYLAGTDTQYF. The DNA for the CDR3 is TGTGCCAGCAGTTACCTAGCGGGCACAGATACGCAGTATTTT.